What follows describes a single TCR beta chain. The sample comes from a study of T cell changes during pregnancy in multiple sclerosis. TCRdb keeps only in-frame clones here, not all; method: immunoSEQ multiplex PCR. The data show around 35,000 clones, less than 95% seen once. The sequence was collected from a female donor with multiple sclerosis, enrolled in a pregnancy study. The sequences come from CD8+ T cells from peripheral blood mononuclear cells, collected in the first trimester of pregnancy.

The CDR3 DNA sequence: TGTGCCAGCAGTCGTAACGAGGGTTGGGCCGGGGAGCTGTTTTTT. This translates into CASSRNEGWAGELFF. The V and J genes are TRBV6-4 and TRBJ2-2; tentative D call: TRBD2 (5 bases). The CDR3 covers 15 residues. CDR1 is MRHNA, CDR2 SNTAGT, per germline. Trimming left V 5 bases short and J 6 bases short, with 16 bases between.